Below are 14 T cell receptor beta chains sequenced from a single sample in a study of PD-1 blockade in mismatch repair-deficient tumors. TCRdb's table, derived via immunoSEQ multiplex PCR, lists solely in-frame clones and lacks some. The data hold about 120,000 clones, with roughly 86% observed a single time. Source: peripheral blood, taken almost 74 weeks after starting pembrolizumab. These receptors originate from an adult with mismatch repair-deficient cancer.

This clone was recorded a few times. This CDR3 is CAWMLLDRVGYTF. For the CDR3, the DNA is TGTGCCTGGATGTTGCTGGACAGGGTTGGCTACACCTTC. The chain has TRBV30 and TRBJ1-2, with 8 bases fitting TRBD1. This CDR3 contains 13 residues. Trimming cost V 4 bases and J 7 bases; bases outside gene matches: 8. Germline V gene lookup returns CDR1 GTSNPN and CDR2 SVGIG (reference sequence).

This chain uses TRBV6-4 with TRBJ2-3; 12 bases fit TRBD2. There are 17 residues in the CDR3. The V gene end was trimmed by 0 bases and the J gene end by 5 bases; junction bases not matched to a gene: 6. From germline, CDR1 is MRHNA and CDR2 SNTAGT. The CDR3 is CASSDSGLAGPGDTQYF. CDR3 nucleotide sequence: TGTGCCAGCAGTGACTCAGGACTAGCGGGACCTGGAGATACGCAGTATTTT.

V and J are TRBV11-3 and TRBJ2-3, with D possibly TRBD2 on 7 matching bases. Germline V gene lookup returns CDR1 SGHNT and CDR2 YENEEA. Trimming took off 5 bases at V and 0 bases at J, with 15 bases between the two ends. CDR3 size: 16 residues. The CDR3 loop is CASSKRGGASTDTQYF. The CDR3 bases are TGTGCCAGCAGCAAAAGAGGGGGGGCCAGCACAGATACGCAGTATTTT.

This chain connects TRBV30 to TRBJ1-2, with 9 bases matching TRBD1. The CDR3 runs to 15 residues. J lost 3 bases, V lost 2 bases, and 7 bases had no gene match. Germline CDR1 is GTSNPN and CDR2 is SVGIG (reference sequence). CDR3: CAWSMGQGYDYGYTF. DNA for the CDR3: TGTGCCTGGAGTATGGGACAGGGATACGACTATGGCTACACCTTC. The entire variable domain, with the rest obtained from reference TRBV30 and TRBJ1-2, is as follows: SQTIHQWPATLVQPVGSPLSLECTVEGTSNPNLYWYRQAAGRGLQLLFYSVGIGQISSEVPQNLSASRPQDRQFILSSKKLLLSDSGFYLCAWSMGQGYDYGYTFGSGTRLTVV.

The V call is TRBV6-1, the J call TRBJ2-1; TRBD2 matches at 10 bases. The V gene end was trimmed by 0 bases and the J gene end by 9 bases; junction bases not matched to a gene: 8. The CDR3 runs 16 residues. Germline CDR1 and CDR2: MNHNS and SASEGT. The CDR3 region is CASSEAGSGRAFEQFF. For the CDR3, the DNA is TGTGCCAGCAGTGAAGCGGGAAGCGGGAGGGCCTTTGAGCAGTTCTTC.

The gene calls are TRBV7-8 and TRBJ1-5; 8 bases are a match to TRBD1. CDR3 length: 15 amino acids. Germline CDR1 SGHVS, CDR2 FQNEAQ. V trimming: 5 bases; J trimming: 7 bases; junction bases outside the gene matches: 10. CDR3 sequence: CASSPETGVGQPQHF. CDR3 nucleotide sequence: TGTGCCAGCAGCCCCGAGACAGGGGTTGGGCAGCCCCAGCATTTT.

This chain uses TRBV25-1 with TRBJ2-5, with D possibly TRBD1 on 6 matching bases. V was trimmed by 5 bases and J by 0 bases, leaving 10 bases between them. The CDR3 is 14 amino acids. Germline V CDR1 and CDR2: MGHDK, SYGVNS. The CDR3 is CASSSDRYQETQYF. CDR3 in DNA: TGTGCCAGCAGTTCTGACAGGTACCAAGAGACCCAGTACTTC.

The CDR3 DNA reads TGTGCCAGCAGCCTTAGGGGCCGCTATGGCTACACCTTC. Translating it yields CASSLRGRYGYTF. The rearrangement uses TRBV14 and TRBJ1-2; D is possibly TRBD1 (5 bases). This CDR3 is built from 13 residues. Germline-derived CDR1 and CDR2 are SGHDN and FVKESK. The V end lost 4 bases, the J end lost 4 bases, and 10 bases lay between the germline ends.

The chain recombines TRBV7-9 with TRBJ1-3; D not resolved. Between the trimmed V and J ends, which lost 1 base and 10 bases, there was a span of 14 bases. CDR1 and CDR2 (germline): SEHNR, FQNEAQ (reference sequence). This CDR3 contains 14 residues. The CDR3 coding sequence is TGTGCCAGCAGCTTAGTTGGATCTGGAGGAACCATATATTTT. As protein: CASSLVGSGGTIYF.

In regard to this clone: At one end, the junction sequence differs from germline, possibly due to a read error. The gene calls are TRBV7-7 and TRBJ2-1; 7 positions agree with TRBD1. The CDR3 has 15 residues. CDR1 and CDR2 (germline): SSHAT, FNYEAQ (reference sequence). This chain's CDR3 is CASSLGRGLGNEQFF. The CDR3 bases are TGTGCTAGCAGCTTAGGAAGGGGGCTGGGGAATGAGCAGTTCTTC.

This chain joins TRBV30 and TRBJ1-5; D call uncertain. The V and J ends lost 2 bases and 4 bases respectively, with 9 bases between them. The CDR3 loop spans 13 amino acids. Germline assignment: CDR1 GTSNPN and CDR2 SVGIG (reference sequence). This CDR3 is CAWSKAANQPQHF. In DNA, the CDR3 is TGTGCCTGGAGTAAAGCGGCTAATCAGCCCCAGCATTTT. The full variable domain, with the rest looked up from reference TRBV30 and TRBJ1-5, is SQTIHQWPATLVQPVGSPLSLECTVEGTSNPNLYWYRQAAGRGLQLLFYSVGIGQISSEVPQNLSASRPQDRQFILSSKKLLLSDSGFYLCAWSKAANQPQHFGDGTRLSIL.

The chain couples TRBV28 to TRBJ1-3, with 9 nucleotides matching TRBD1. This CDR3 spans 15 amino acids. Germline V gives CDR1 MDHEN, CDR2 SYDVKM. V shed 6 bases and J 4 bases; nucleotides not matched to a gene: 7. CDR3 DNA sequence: TGTGCCAGCAGATACGGACAGGGGCAAGGAAACACCATATATTTT. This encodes CASRYGQGQGNTIYF.

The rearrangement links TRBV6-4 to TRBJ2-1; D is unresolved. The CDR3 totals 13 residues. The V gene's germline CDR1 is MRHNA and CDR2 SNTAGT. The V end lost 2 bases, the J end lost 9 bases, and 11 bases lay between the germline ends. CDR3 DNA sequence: TGTGCCAGCAGTGACAGGGAATTCGGTGAGCAGTTCTTC. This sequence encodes CASSDREFGEQFF.

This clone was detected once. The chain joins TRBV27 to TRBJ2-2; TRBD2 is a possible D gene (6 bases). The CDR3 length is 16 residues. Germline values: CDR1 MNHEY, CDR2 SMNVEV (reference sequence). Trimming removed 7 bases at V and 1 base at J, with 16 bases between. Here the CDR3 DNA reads TGTGCCAGCACCCTTTATAGCGGAATGAACACCGGGGAGCTGTTTTTT. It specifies CASTLYSGMNTGELFF.